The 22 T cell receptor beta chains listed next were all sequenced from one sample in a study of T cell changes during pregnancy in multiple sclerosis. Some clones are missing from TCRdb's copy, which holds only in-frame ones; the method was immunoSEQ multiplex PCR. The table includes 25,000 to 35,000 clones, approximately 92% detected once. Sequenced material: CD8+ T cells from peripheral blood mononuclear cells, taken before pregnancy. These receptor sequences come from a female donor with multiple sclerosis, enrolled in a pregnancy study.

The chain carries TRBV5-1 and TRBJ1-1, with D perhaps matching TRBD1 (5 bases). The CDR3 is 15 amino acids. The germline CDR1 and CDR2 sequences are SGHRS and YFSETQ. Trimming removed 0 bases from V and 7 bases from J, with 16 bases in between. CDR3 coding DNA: TGCGCCAGCAGCTTGGCCGGGGGGGAATACAATGAAGCTTTCTTT. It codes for CASSLAGGEYNEAFF.

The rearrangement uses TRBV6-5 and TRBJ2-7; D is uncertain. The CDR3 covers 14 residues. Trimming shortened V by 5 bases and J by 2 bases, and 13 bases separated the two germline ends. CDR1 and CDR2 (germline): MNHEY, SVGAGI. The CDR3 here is CASSPLTPPYEQYF. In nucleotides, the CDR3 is TGTGCCAGCAGTCCTTTAACACCACCCTACGAGCAGTACTTC.

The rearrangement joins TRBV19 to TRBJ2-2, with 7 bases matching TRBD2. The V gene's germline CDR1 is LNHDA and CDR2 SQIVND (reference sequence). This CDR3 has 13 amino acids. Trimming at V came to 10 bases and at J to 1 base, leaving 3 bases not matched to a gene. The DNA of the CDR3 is TGTGCCACCCTAGCGGTGAACACCGGGGAGCTGTTTTTT. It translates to CATLAVNTGELFF.

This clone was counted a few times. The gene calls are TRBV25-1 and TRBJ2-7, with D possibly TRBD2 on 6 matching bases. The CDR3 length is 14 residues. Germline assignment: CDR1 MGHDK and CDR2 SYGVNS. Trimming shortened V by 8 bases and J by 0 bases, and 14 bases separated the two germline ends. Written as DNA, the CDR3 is TGTGCCAGCGCCCCCAGCGGGTACTCCTACGAGCAGTACTTC. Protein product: CASAPSGYSYEQYF.

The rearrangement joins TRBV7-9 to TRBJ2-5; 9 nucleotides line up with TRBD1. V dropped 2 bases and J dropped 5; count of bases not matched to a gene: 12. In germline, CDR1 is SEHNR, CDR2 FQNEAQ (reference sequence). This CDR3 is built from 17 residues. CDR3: CASSLRPRTGEGETQYF. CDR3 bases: TGTGCCAGCAGCTTACGACCAAGGACAGGGGAGGGGGAGACCCAGTACTTC.

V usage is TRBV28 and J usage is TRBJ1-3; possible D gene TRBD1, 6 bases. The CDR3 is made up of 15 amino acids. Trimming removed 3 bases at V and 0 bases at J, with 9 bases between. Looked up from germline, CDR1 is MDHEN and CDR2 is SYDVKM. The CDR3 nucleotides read TGTGCCAGCAGTTTTGACAGGAGCTCTGGAAACACCATATATTTT. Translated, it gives CASSFDRSSGNTIYF.

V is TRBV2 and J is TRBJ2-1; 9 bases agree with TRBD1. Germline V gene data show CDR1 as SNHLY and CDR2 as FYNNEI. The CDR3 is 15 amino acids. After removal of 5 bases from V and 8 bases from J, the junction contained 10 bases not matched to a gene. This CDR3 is CASSLPGQGGDEQFF. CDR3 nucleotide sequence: TGTGCCAGCAGTCTTCCGGGACAGGGAGGGGATGAGCAGTTCTTC.

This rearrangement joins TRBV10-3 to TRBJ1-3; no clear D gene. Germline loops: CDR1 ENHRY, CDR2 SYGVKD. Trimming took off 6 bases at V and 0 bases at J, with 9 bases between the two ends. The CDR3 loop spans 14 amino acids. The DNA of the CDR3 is TGTGCCATCAGATCCCCGGGCTCTGGAAACACCATATATTTT. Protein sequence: CAIRSPGSGNTIYF.

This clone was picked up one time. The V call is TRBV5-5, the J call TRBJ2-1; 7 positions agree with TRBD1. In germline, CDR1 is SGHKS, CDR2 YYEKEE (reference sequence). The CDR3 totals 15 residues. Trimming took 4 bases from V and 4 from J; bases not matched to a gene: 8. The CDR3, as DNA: TGTGCCAGCAGCCTGCCGGGACAGATATACAATGAGCAGTTCTTC. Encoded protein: CASSLPGQIYNEQFF.

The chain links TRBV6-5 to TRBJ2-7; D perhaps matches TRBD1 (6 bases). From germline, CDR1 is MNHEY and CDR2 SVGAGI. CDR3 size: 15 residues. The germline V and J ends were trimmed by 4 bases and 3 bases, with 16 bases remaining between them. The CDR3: CASSSPLGAVYEQYF. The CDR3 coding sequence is TGTGCCAGCAGTTCCCCCTTGGGGGCCGTCTACGAGCAGTACTTC.

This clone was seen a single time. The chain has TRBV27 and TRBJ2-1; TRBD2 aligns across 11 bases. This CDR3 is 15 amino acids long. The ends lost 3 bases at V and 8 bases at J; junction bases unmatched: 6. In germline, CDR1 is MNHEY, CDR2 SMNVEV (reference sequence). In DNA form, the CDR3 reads TGTGCCAGCAGTTTGGGAATAGCGGGAGGGGATGAGCAGTTCTTC. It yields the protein CASSLGIAGGDEQFF.

The CDR3 here is CASSPRDRGLTAGELFF. CDR3 DNA: TGTGCCAGCAGCCCCCGGGACAGGGGGTTAACGGCCGGGGAGCTGTTTTTT. The chain recombines TRBV7-7 with TRBJ2-2, with TRBD1 matching over 11 bases. This CDR3 is built from 17 residues. Germline V gene lookup returns CDR1 SSHAT and CDR2 FNYEAQ (reference sequence). V dropped 5 bases and J dropped 6; count of bases not matched to a gene: 11. The whole variable domain, filled in from reference TRBV7-7 and TRBJ2-2, reads GAGVSQSPRYKVTKRGQDVTLRCDPISSHATLYWYQQALGQGPEFLTYFNYEAQPDKSGLPSDRFSAERPEGSISTLTIQRTEQRDSAMYRCASSPRDRGLTAGELFFGEGSRLTVL.

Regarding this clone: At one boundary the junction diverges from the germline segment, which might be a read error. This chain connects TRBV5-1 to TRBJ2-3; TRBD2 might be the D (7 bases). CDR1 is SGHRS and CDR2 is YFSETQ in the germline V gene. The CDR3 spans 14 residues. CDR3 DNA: TGCGCCAACAGCTTAGGGGGGGCCACAGATACGCAGTATTTT. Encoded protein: CANSLGGATDTQYF. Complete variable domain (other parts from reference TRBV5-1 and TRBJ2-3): KAGVTQTPRYLIKTRGQQVTLSCSPISGHRSVSWYQQTPGQGLQFLFEYFSETQRNKGNFPGRFSGRQFSNSRSEMNVSTLELGDSALYLCANSLGGATDTQYFGPGTRLTVL.

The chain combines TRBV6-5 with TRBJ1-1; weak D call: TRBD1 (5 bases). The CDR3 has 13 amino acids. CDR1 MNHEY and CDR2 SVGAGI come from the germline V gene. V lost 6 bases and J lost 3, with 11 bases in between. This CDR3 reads CASSIGQHTEAFF. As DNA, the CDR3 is TGTGCCAGCAGCATAGGACAACACACTGAAGCTTTCTTT.

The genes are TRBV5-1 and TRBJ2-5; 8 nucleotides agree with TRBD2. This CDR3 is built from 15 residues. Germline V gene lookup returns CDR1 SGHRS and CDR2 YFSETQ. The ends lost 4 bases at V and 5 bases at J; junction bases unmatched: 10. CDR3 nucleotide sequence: TGCGCCAGCAGCCCAGCGGGACTAGAAAGGGAGACCCAGTACTTC. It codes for CASSPAGLERETQYF.

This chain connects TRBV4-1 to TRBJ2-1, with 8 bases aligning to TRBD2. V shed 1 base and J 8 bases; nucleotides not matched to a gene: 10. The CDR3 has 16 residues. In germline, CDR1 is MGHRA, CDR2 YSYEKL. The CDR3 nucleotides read TGCGCCAGCAGCCAAGTCGGACTAGCCGGAGCGGATGAGCAGTTCTTC. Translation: CASSQVGLAGADEQFF.

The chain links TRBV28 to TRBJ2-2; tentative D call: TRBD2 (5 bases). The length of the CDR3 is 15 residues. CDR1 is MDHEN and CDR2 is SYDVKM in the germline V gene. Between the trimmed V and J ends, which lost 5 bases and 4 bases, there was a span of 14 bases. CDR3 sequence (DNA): TGTGCCAGCAGTCCAGGACTCTTGAGCACCGGGGAGCTGTTTTTT. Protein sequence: CASSPGLLSTGELFF. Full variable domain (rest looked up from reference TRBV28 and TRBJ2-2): DVKVTQSSRYLVKRTGEKVFLECVQDMDHENMFWYRQDPGLGLRLIYFSYDVKMKEKGDIPEGYSVSREKKERFSLILESASTNQTSMYLCASSPGLLSTGELFFGEGSRLTVL.

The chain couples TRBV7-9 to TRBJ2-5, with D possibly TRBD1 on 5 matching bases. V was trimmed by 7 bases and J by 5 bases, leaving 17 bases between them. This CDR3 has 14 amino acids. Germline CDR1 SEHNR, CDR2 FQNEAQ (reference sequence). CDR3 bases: TGTGCCAGCACACACCCAGGGTATAGGGAGACCCAGTACTTC. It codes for CASTHPGYRETQYF.

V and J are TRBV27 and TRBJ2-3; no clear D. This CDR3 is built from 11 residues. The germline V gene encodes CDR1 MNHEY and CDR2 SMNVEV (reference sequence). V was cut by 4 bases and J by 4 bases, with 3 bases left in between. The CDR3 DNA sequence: TGTGCCAGCAGTTCCGCAGATACGCAGTATTTT. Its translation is CASSSADTQYF.

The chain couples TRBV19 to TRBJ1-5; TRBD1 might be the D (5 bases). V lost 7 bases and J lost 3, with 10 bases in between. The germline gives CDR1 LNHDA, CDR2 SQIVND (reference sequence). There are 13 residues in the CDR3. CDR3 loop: CASKRQTNQPQHF. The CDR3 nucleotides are TGTGCCAGTAAGAGACAGACCAATCAGCCCCAGCATTTT. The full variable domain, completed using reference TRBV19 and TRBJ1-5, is DGGITQSPKYLFRKEGQNVTLSCEQNLNHDAMYWYRQDPGQGLRLIYYSQIVNDFQKGDIAEGYSVSREKKESFPLTVTSAQKNPTAFYLCASKRQTNQPQHFGDGTRLSIL.

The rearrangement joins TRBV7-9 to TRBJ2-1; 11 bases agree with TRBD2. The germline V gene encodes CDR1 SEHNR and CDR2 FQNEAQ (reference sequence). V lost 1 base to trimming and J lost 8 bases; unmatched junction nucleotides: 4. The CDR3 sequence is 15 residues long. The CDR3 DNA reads TGTGCCAGCAGCTTAGTACTAGCGGGAGCGGATGAGCAGTTCTTC. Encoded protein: CASSLVLAGADEQFF.

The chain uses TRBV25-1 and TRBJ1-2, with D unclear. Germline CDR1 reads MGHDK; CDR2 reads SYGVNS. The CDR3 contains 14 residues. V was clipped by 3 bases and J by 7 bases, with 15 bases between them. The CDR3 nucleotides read TGTGCCAGCAGTGACGGGAGATCCCCTGGTGGCTACACCTTC. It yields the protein CASSDGRSPGGYTF.